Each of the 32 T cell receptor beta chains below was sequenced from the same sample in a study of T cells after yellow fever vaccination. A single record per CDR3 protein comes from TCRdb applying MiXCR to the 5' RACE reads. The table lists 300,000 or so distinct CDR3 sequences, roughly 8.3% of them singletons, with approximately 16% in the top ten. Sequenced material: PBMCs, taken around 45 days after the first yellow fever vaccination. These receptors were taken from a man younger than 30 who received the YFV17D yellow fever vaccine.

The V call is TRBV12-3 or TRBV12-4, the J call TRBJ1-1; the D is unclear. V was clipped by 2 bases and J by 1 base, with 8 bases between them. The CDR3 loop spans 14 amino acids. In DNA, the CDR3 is TGTGCCAGCAGTTTATCCCAGGCGAACACTGAAGCTTTCTTT. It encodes CASSLSQANTEAFF.

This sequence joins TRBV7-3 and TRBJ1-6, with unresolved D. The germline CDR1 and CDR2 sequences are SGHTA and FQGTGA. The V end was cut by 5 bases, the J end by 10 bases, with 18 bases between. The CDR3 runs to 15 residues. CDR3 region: CASSPYGGPGSPLHF. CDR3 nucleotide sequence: TGTGCCAGCAGCCCATATGGCGGGCCGGGATCACCCCTCCACTTT.

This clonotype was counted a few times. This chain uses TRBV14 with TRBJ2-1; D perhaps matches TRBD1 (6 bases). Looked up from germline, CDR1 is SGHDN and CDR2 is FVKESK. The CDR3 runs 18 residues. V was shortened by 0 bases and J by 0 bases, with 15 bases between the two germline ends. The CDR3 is CASSQDSGQQYSYNEQFF. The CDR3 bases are TGTGCCAGCAGCCAAGATTCCGGACAGCAGTACTCCTACAATGAGCAGTTCTTC.

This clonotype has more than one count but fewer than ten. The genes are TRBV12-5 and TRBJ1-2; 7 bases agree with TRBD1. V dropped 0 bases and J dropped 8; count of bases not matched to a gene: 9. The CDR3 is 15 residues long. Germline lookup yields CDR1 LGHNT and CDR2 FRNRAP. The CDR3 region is CASGLVEGASGGYTF. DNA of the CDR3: TGTGCTAGTGGTTTGGTAGAGGGGGCCTCGGGGGGCTACACCTTC.

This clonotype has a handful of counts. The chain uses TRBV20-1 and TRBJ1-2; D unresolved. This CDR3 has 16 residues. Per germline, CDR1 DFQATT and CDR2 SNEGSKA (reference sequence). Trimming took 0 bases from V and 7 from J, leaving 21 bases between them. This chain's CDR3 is CSARDRRVVLTGGYTF. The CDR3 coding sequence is TGCAGTGCTAGAGATCGTCGAGTCGTCTTGACGGGTGGCTACACCTTC.

The CDR3 DNA sequence: TGTGCCAGCAGCTTAGACCGGGCCGGAGAGAACACCGGGGAGCTGTTTTTT. Its protein is CASSLDRAGENTGELFF. The V gene is TRBV11-2, the J gene TRBJ2-2; D gene uncertain. V was clipped by 0 bases and J by 1 base, with 12 bases between them. The CDR3 covers 17 residues. In germline, CDR1 is SGHAT, CDR2 FQNNGV.

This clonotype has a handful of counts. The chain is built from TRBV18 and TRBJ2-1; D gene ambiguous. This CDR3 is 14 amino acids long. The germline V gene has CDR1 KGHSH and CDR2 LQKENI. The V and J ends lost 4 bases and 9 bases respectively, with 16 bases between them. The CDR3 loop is CASSRGDRVTEQFF. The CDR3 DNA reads TGTGCCAGCTCACGCGGTGACCGGGTAACTGAGCAGTTCTTC. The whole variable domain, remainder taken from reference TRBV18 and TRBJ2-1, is NAGVMQNPRHLVRRRGQEARLRCSPMKGHSHVYWYRQLPEEGLKFMVYLQKENIIDESGMPKERFSAEFPKEGPSILRIQQVVRGDSAAYFCASSRGDRVTEQFFGPGTRLTVL.

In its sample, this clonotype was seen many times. The CDR3 reads CASAEQGDQETQYF. CDR3 in DNA: TGCGCCAGCGCAGAACAGGGAGACCAAGAGACCCAGTACTTC. The J gene is TRBJ2-5, the V gene TRBV5-1; the D gene is possibly TRBD1 (6 bases). V was shortened by 7 bases and J by 0 bases, with 13 bases between the two germline ends. In germline, CDR1 is SGHRS, CDR2 YFSETQ. The CDR3 covers 14 residues. The variable domain in full, completed from reference TRBV5-1 and TRBJ2-5, reads KAGVTQTPRYLIKTRGQQVTLSCSPISGHRSVSWYQQTPGQGLQFLFEYFSETQRNKGNFPGRFSGRQFSNSRSEMNVSTLELGDSALYLCASAEQGDQETQYFGPGTRLLVL.

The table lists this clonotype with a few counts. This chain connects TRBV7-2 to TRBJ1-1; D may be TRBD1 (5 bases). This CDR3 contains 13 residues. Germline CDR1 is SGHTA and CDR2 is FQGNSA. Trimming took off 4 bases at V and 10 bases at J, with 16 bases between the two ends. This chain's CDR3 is CASSSGTMRRAFF. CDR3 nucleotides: TGTGCCAGCAGCTCTGGGACGATGAGGAGAGCTTTCTTT.

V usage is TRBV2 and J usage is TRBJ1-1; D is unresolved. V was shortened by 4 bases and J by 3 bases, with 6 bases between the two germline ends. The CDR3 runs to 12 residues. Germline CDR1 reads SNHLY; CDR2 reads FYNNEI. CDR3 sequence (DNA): TGTGCCAGCAGTGCCGGGGACACTGAAGCTTTCTTT. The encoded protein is CASSAGDTEAFF.

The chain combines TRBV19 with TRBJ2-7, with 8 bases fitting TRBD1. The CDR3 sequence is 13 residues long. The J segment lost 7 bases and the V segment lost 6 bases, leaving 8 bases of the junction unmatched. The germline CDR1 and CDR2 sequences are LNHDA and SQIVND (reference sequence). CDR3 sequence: CASRRSDRVEQYF. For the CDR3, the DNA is TGTGCCAGTAGGCGCTCGGACAGGGTGGAGCAGTACTTC.

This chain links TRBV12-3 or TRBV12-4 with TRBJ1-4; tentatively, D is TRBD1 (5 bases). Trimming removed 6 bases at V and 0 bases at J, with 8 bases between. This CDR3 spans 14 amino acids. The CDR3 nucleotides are TGTGCCAGCAGCAGGGTGGCAACTAATGAAAAACTGTTTTTT. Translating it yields CASSRVATNEKLFF.

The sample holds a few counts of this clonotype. This CDR3 reads CASRLQGGLGTEAFF. DNA for the CDR3: TGCGCCAGCAGACTCCAAGGGGGGTTGGGCACTGAAGCTTTCTTT. The chain is built from TRBV5-1 and TRBJ1-1; weak D call: TRBD1 (6 bases). V was cut by 5 bases and J by 4 bases, with 18 bases left in between. This CDR3 contains 15 residues. The germline gives CDR1 SGHRS, CDR2 YFSETQ.

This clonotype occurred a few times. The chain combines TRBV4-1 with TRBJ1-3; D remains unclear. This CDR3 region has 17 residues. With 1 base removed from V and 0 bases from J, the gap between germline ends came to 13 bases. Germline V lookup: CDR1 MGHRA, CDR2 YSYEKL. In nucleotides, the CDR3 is TGCGCCAGCAGCCAAGGGAGGCAGGAGGGCTCTGGAAACACCATATATTTT. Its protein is CASSQGRQEGSGNTIYF.

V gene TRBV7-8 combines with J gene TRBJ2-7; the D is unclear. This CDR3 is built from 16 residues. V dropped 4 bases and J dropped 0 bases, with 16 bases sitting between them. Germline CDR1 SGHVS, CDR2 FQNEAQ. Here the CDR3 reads CASSSFGRHTSYEQYF. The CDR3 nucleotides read TGTGCCAGCAGCTCGTTTGGGCGTCACACCTCCTACGAGCAGTACTTC.

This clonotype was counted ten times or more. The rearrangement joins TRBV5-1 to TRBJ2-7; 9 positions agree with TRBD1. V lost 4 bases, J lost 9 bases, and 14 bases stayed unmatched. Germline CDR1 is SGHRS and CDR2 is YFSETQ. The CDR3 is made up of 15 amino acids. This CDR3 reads CASSLDRGGLGGQYF. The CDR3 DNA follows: TGCGCCAGCAGCCTGGACAGGGGAGGCCTTGGGGGGCAGTACTTC.

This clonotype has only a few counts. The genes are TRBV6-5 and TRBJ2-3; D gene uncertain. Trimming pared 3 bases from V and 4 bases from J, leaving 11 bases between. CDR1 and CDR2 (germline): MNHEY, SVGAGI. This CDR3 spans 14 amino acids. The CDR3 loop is CASSYSRSADTQYF. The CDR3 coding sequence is TGTGCCAGCAGTTATTCACGCAGTGCAGATACGCAGTATTTT.

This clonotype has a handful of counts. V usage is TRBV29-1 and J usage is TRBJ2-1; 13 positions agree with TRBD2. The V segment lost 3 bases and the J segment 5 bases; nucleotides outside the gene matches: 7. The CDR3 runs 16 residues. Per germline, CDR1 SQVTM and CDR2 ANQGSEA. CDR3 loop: CSVELGLAGRHNEQFF. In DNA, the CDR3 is TGCAGCGTTGAGCTGGGACTAGCGGGGCGTCACAATGAGCAGTTCTTC.

The CDR3 DNA sequence: TGCGCCAGCAGCCAACGGACTAGCGGGGGGTTCAATGAGCAGTTCTTC. This encodes CASSQRTSGGFNEQFF. V and J are TRBV4-3 and TRBJ2-1, with TRBD2 matching over 14 bases. Germline CDR1 is LGHNA and CDR2 is YSLEER. CDR3 size: 16 residues. Trimming removed 2 bases from V and 6 bases from J; junction bases left unmatched: 3.

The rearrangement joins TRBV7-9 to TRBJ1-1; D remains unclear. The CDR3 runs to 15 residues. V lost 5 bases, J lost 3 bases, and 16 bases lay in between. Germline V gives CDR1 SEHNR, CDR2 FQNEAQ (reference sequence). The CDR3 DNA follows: TGTGCCAGCAGCCCACCGTGGGGTAGGGACACTGAAGCTTTCTTT. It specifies CASSPPWGRDTEAFF.

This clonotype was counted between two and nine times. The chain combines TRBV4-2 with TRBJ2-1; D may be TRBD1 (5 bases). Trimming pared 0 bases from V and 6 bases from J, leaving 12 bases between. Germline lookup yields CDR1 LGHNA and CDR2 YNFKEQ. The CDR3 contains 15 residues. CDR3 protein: CASSQDPGQSNEQFF. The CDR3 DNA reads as TGTGCCAGCAGCCAAGACCCAGGGCAGTCCAATGAGCAGTTCTTC.

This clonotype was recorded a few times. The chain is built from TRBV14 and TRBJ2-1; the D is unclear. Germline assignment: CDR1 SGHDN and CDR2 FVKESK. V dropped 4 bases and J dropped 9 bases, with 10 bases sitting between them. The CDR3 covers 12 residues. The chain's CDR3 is CASSLFPAEQFF. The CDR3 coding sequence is TGTGCCAGCAGCCTTTTCCCAGCTGAGCAGTTCTTC.

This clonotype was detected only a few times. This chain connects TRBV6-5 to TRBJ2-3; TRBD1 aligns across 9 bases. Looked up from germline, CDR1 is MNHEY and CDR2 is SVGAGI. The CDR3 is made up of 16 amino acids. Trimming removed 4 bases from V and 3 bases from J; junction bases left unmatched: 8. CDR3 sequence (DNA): TGTGCCAGCAGTTCTACCGGGACAGGGTGGACAGATACGCAGTATTTT. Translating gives CASSSTGTGWTDTQYF.

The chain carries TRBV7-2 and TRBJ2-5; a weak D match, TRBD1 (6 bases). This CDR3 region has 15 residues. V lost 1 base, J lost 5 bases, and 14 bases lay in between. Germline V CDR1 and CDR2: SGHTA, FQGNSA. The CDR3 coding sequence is TGTGCCAGCAGCTTAGAGGGCAGGGGCTGGGAGACCCAGTACTTC. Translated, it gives CASSLEGRGWETQYF.

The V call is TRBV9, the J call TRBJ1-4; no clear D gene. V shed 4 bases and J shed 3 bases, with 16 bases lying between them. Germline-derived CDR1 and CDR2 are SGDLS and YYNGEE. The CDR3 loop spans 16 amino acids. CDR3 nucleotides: TGTGCCAGCAGCCGTAGCCCAACCGGGTCTAATGAAAAACTGTTTTTT. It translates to CASSRSPTGSNEKLFF.

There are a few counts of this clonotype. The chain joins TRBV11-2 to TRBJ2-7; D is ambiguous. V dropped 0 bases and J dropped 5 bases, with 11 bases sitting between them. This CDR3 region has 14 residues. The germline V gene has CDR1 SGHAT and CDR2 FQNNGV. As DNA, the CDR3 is TGTGCCAGCAGCTTAGATGGTACGCAGAACGAGCAGTACTTC. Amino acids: CASSLDGTQNEQYF.

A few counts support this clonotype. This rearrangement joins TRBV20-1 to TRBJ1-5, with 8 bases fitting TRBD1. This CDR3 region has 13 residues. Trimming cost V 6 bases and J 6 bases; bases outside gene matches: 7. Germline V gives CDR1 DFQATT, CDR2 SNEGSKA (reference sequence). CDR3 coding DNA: TGCAGTGCCGCAGACAGGGGATCTCAGCCCCAGCATTTT. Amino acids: CSAADRGSQPQHF.

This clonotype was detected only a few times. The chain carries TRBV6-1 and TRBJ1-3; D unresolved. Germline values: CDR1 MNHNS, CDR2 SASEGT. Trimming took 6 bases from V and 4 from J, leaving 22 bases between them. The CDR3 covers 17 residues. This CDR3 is CASRAKGLPRAGNTIYF. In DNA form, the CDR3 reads TGTGCCAGCAGAGCAAAGGGCCTACCGAGGGCGGGAAACACCATATATTTT.

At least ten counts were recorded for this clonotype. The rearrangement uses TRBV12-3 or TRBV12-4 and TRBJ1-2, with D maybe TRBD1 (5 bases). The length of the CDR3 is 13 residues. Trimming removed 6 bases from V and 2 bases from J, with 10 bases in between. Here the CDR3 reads CASSSRANYGYTF. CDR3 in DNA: TGTGCCAGCAGCAGCAGGGCAAACTATGGCTACACCTTC.

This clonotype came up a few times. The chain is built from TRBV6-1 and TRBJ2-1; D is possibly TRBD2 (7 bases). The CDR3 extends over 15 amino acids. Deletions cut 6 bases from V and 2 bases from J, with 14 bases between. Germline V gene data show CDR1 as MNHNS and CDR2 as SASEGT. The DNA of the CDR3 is TGTGCCAGCAGCGGCGGGGGCGCGGCCTACAATGAGCAGTTCTTC. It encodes CASSGGGAAYNEQFF.

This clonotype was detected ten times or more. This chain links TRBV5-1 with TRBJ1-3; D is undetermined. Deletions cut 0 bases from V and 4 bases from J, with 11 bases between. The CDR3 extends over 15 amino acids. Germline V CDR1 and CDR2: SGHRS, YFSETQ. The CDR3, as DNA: TGCGCCAGCAGCTTGGTACCAGGCTGGGGAAACACCATATATTTT. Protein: CASSLVPGWGNTIYF.

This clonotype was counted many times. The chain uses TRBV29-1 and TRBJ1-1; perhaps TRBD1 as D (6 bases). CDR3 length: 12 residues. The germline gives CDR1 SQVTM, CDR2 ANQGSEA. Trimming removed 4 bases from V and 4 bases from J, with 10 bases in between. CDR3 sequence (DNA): TGCAGCGTTGGAAGGGGGGGCACTGAAGCTTTCTTT. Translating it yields CSVGRGGTEAFF. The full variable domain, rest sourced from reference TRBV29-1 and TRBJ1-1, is SAVISQKPSRDICQRGTSLTIQCQVDSQVTMMFWYRQQPGQSLTLIATANQGSEATYESGFVIDKFPISRPNLTFSTLTVSNMSPEDSSIYLCSVGRGGTEAFFGQGTRLTVV.